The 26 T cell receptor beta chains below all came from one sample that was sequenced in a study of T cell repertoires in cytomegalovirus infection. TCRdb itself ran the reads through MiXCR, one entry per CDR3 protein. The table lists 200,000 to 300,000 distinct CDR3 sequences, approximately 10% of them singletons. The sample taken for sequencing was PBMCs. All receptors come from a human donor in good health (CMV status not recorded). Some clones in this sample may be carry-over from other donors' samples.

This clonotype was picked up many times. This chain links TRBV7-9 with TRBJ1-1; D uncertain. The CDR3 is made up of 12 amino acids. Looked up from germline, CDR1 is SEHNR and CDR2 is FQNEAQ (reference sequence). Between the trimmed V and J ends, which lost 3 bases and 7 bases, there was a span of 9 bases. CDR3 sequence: CASSFVSFEAFF. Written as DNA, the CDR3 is TGTGCCAGCAGCTTCGTAAGCTTTGAAGCTTTCTTT.

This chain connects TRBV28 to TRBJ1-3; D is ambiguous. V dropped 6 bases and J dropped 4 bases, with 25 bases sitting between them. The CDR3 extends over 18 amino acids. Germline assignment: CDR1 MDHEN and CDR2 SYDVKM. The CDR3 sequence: CASSVLLPQEPGGNTIYF. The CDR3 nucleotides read TGTGCCAGCAGCGTCCTTCTGCCTCAGGAGCCTGGAGGAAACACCATATATTTT. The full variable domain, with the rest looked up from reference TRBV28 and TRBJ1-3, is DVKVTQSSRYLVKRTGEKVFLECVQDMDHENMFWYRQDPGLGLRLIYFSYDVKMKEKGDIPEGYSVSREKKERFSLILESASTNQTSMYLCASSVLLPQEPGGNTIYFGEGSWLTVV.

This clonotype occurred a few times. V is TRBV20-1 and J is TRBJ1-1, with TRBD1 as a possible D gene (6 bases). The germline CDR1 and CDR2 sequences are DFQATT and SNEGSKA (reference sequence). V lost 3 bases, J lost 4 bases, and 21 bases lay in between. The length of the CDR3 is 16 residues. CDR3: CSARSGISGHPTEAFF. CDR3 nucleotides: TGCAGTGCTAGGAGCGGTATTTCGGGACACCCCACTGAAGCTTTCTTT.

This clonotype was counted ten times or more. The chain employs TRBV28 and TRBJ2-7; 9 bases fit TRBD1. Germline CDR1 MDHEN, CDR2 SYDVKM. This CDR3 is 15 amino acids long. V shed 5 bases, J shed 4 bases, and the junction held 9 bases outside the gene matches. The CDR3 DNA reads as TGTGCCAGCAGTCCCACAGGGGGCCTTGGGTACGAGCAGTACTTC. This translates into CASSPTGGLGYEQYF.

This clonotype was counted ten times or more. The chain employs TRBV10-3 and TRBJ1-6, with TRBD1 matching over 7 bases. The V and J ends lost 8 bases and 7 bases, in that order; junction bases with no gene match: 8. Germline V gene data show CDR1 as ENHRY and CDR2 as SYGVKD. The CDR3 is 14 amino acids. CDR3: CAIRRGTENSPLHF. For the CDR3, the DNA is TGTGCCATCCGGCGCGGGACAGAAAATTCACCCCTCCACTTT.

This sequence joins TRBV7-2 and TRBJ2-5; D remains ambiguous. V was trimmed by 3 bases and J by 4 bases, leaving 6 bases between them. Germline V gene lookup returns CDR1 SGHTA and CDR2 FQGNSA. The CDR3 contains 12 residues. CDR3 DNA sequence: TGTGCCAGCAGCTTTTTGAGAGAGACCCAGTACTTC. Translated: CASSFLRETQYF.

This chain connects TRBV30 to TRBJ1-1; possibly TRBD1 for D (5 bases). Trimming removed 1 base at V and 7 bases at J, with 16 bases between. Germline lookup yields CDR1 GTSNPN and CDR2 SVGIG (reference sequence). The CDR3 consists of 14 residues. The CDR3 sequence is CAWSGKQADGEAFF. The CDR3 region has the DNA TGTGCCTGGAGTGGGAAACAGGCCGACGGTGAAGCTTTCTTT.

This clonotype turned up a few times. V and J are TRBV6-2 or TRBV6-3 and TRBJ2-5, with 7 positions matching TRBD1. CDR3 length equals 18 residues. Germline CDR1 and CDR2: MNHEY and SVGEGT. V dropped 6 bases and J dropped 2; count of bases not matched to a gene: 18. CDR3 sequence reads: CASSLQRTLGQLQETQYF. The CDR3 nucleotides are TGTGCCAGCAGCCTCCAGAGAACTTTGGGACAGCTTCAAGAGACCCAGTACTTC.

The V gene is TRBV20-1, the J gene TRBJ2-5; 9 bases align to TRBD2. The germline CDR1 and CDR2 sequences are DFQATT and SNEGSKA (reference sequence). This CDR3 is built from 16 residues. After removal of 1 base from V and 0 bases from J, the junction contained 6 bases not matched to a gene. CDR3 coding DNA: TGCAGTGCTAGAGCCCCTCTAGCGGGGTACCAAGAGACCCAGTACTTC. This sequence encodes CSARAPLAGYQETQYF.

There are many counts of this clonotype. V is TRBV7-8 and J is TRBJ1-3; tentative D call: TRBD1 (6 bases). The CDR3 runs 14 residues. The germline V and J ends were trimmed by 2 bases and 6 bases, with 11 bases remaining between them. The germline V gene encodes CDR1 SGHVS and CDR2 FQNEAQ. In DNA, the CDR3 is TGTGCCAGCAGCTTACAGGGGTCGCAAAACACCATATATTTT. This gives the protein CASSLQGSQNTIYF.

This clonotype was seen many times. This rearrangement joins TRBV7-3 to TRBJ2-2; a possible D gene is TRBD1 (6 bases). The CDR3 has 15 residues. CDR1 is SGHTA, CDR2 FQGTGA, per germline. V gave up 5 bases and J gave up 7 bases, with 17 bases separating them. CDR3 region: CASSKAPRGLGELFF. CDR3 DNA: TGTGCCAGCAGCAAAGCCCCCAGGGGTCTCGGGGAGCTGTTTTTT.

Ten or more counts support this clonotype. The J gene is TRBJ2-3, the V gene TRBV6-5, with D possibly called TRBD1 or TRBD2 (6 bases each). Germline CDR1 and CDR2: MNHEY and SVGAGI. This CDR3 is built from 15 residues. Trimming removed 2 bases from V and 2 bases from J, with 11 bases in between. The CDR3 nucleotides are TGTGCCAGCAGTTACCTGGGGGGCGACACAGATACGCAGTATTTT. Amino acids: CASSYLGGDTDTQYF.

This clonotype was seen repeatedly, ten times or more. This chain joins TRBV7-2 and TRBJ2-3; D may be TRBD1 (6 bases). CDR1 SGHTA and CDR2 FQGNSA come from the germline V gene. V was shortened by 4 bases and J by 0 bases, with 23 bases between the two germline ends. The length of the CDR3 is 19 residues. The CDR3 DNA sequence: TGTGCCAGCAGCTCCCCGAGGGGCAGGGGCCCCTCTAGCACAGATACGCAGTATTTT. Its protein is CASSSPRGRGPSSTDTQYF.

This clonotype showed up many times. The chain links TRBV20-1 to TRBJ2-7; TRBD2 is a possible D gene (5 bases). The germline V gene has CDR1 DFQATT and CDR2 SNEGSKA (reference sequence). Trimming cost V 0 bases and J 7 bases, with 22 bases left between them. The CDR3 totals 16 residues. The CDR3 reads CSARDQGAAGFGEQYF. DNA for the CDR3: TGCAGTGCTAGAGATCAAGGAGCGGCAGGTTTTGGAGAGCAGTACTTC.

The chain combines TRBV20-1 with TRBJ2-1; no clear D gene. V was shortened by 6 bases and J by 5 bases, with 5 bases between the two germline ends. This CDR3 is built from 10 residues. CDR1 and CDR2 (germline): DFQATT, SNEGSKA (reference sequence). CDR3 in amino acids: CSAFDNEQFF. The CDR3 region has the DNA TGCAGTGCCTTTGACAATGAGCAGTTCTTC.

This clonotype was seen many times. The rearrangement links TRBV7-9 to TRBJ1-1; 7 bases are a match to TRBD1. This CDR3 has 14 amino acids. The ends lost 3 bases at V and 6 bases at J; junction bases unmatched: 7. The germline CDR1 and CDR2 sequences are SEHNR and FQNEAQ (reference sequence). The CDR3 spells CASSFGTVKPEAFF. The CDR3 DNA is TGTGCCAGCAGCTTCGGGACAGTAAAGCCTGAAGCTTTCTTT.

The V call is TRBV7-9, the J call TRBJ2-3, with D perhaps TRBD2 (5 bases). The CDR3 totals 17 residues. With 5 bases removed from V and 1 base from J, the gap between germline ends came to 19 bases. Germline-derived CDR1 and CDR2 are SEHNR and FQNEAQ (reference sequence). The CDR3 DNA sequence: TGTGCCAGCAGCCCCATCCTACTAGAGGTCGGCACAGATACGCAGTATTTT. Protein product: CASSPILLEVGTDTQYF.

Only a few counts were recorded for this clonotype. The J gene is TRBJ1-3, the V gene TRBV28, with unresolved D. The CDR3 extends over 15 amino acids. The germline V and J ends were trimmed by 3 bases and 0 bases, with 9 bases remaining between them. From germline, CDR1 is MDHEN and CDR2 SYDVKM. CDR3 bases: TGTGCCAGCAGTTTTTTCTTTGGCTCTGGAAACACCATATATTTT. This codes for CASSFFFGSGNTIYF.

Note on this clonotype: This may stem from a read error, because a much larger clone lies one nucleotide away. CDR3 nucleotide sequence: TGTGCCACCAGCCCGACTAGCGGGGGAGAAGAGACCCAGTGCTTC. It is translated as CATSPTSGGEETQCF. V is TRBV15 and J is TRBJ2-5, with 12 positions matching TRBD2. Germline V gives CDR1 LNHNV, CDR2 YYDKDF (reference sequence). CDR3 length: 15 amino acids.

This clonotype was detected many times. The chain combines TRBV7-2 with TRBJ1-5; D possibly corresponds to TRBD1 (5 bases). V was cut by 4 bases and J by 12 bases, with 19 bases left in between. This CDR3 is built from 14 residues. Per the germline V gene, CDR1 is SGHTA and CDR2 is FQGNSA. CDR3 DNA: TGTGCCAGCAGCTCCTTAGATGGGACCAAATACCAGCATTTT. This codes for CASSSLDGTKYQHF.

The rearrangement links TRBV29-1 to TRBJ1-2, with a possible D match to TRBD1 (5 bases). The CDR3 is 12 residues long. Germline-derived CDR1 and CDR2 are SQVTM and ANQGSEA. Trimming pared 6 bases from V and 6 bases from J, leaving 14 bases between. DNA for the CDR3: TGCAGCGTATTAATCGGCAGGGATGGCTACACCTTC. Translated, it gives CSVLIGRDGYTF.

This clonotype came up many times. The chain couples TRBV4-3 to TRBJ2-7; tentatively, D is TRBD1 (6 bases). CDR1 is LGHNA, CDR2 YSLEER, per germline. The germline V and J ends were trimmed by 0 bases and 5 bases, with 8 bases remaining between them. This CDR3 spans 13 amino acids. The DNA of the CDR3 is TGCGCCAGCAGCCAAGAAGGGGGTAACGAGCAGTACTTC. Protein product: CASSQEGGNEQYF.

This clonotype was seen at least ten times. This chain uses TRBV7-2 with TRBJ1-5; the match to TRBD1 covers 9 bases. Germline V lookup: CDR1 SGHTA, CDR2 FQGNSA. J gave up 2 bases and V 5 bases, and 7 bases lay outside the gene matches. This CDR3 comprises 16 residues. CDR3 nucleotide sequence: TGTGCCAGCAGCCAACAGGGGGCGCATGGCAATCAGCCCCAGCATTTT. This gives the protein CASSQQGAHGNQPQHF. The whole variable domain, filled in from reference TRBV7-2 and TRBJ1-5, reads GAGVSQSPSNKVTEKGKDVELRCDPISGHTALYWYRQSLGQGLEFLIYFQGNSAPDKSGLPSDRFSAERTGGSVSTLTIQRTQQEDSAVYLCASSQQGAHGNQPQHFGDGTRLSIL.

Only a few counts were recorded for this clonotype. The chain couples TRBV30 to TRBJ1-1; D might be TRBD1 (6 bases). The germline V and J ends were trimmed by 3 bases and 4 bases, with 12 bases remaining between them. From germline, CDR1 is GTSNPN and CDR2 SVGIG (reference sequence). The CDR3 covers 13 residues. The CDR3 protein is CAWRPQGPTEAFF. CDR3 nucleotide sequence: TGTGCCTGGAGACCACAGGGTCCCACTGAAGCTTTCTTT. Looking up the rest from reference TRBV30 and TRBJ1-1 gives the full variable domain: SQTIHQWPATLVQPVGSPLSLECTVEGTSNPNLYWYRQAAGRGLQLLFYSVGIGQISSEVPQNLSASRPQDRQFILSSKKLLLSDSGFYLCAWRPQGPTEAFFGQGTRLTVV.

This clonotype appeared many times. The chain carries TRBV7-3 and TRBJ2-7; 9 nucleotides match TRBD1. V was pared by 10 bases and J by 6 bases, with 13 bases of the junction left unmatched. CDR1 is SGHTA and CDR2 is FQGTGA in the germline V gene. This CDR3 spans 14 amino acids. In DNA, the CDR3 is TGTGCCACTACCGTACCACGGACAGGGGCCGAGCAGTACTTC. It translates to CATTVPRTGAEQYF. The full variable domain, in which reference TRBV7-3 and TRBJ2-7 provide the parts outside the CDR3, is GAGVSQTPSNKVTEKGKYVELRCDPISGHTALYWYRQSLGQGPEFLIYFQGTGAADDSGLPNDRFFAVRPEGSVSTLKIQRTERGDSAVYLCATTVPRTGAEQYFGPGTRLTVT.

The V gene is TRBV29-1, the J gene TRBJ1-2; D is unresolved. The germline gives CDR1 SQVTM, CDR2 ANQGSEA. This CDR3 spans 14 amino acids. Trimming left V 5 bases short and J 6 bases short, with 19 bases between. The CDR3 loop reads CSVIPDSLGDGYTF. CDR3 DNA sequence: TGCAGCGTTATACCGGACTCTCTGGGCGATGGCTACACCTTC.